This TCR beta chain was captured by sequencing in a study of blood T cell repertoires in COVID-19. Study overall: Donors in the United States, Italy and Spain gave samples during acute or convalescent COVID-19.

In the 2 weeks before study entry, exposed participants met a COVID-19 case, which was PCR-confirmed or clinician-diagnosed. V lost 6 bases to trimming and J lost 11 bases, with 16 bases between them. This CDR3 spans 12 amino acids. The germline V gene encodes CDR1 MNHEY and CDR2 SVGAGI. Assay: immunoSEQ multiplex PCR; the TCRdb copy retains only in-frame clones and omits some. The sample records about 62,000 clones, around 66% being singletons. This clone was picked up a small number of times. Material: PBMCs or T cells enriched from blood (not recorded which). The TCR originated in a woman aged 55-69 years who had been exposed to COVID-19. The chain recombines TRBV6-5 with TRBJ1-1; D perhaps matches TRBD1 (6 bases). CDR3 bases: TGTGCCAGCAGCCAGGCCCGGGGGGCCGCTTTCTTT. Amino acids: CASSQARGAAFF.